Listed below are T cell receptor beta chains from one sample, sequenced in a study of beta chain features in type 1 diabetes. The protocol was immunoSEQ multiplex PCR, while the TCRdb copy is restricted to in-frame clones and leaves out a portion. The table shows 500,000 to 700,000 clones, with around 15% occurring only once. Sequencing was performed on naive CD4+ T cells from blood. Receptor source: a man in his late teens or twenties in good health. Both conserved end residues are part of each CDR3. The order of the fields is clone size, D gene, V gene, J gene, CDR3 DNA, CDR3 protein. D genes are given only for firm matches. Size tells how often a clone was seen (once, few, many) or the class of an expanded clone, and some rows leave it out.

>few|NA|TRBV10-3|TRBJ1-1
TGTGCCATCAGTGAACGAGGCTTGGCTGAAGCTTTCTTT
CAISERGLAEAFF
>NA|NA|TRBV12-2|TRBJ2-7
TGTGCAAGTCGCTTTGGGGGCCAATGGCACCTGTACTACGAGCAGTACTTC
CASRFGGQWHLYYEQYF
>few|NA|TRBV7-3|TRBJ2-3
TGTGCCAGCAGCTTAGGGGCGGCACGCACAGATACGCAGTATTTT
CASSLGAARTDTQYF
>NA|NA|TRBV5-4|TRBJ2-1
TGTGCCAGCAGCCCCCGGGAGAGTTACAATGAGCAGTTCTTC
CASSPRESYNEQFF
>few|TRBD1|TRBV28|TRBJ2-7
TGTGCCAGCAGCCCCGGGACAGTATACGAGCAGTACTTC
CASSPGTVYEQYF
>few|NA|TRBV5-6|TRBJ1-1
TGTGCCAGCAGCTGGATCCGAGTTGACGGTGAAGCTTTCTTT
CASSWIRVDGEAFF
>NA|NA|TRBV28|TRBJ2-5
TGTGCCAGCAGCCCTCTGGGCAGGTTCCAAGAGACCCAGTACTTC
CASSPLGRFQETQYF
>NA|NA|TRBV7-6|TRBJ1-5
TGTGCCAGCAGCTTAATATCAGGGTTGGGGGAGCCCCAGCATTTT
CASSLISGLGEPQHF
>few|NA|TRBV19|TRBJ1-5
TGTGCCAGTAGTATCAACGGCCTCAGCAATCAGCCCCAGCATTTT
CASSINGLSNQPQHF
>few|TRBD1|TRBV6-5|TRBJ1-2
TGTGCCAGCAGTTACTCGGGGACAGGCGGCTACACCTTC
CASSYSGTGGYTF
>NA|TRBD1|TRBV6-1|TRBJ2-3
TGTGCCAGCAGTGTGACAGGGGGCACAGATACGCAGTATTTT
CASSVTGGTDTQYF
>NA|TRBD1|TRBV6-6|TRBJ2-3
TGTGCCAGCAGTTACCCTCAGGGGGAAGGCACAGATACGCAGTATTTT
CASSYPQGEGTDTQYF
>few|NA|TRBV4-3|TRBJ2-5
TGCGCCAGCAGCCAATCACCGGGGACCCAGTACTTC
CASSQSPGTQYF
>NA|TRBD1|TRBV6-6|TRBJ1-3
TGTGCCAGCAGTCCGGGACAGAGGTTCAACACCATATATTTT
CASSPGQRFNTIYF
>few|NA|TRBV29-1|TRBJ2-5
TGCAGCGTGGACGTCATAGGAGAGACCCAGTACTTC
CSVDVIGETQYF